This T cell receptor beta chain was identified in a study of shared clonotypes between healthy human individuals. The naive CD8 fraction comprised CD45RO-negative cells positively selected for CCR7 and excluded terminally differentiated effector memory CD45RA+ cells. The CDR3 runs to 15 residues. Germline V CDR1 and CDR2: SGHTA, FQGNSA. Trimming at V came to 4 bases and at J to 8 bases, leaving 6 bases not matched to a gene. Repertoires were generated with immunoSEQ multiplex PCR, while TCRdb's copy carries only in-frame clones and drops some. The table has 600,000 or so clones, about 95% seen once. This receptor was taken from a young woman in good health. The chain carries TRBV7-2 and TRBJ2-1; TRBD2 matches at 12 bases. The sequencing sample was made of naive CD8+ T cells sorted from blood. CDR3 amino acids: CASSSLAGGIYEQFF. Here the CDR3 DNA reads TGTGCCAGCAGCTCCCTAGCGGGAGGGATCTATGAGCAGTTCTTC.